This T cell receptor (beta chain) was identified in a study of blood T cell repertoires in COVID-19. About the research overall: The origin of the acute and convalescent COVID-19 samples was the United States, Italy and Spain. The analysed material was cDNA or gDNA that came from T cells, B-cell-depleted T cells, or PBMCs.

Generated by immunoSEQ multiplex PCR, the TCRdb table keeps only in-frame clones and is missing some. The sample holds 250,000 or so clones, more than 75% seen once. V lost 4 bases to trimming and J lost 4 bases; unmatched junction nucleotides: 5. The CDR3 sequence is 14 residues long. The germline V gene encodes CDR1 SGHRS and CDR2 YFSETQ. This receptor was identified in a woman aged 60-75 years with COVID-19, enrolled during active disease. Specimen: peripheral blood. The chain has TRBV5-1 and TRBJ2-7; the match to TRBD1 covers 10 bases. The CDR3 nucleotides read TGCGCCAGCAGCCTGGGACAGGGGAAGTACGAGCAGTACTTC. Translated, it gives CASSLGQGKYEQYF.